This TCR beta chain was found in a study of blood T cell repertoires in COVID-19. Study-wide context: PBMCs, B-cell-depleted T cells, or T cells were the source of the cDNA or gDNA that made up the material.

Using immunoSEQ multiplex PCR, the repertoire was profiled, and TCRdb retains in-frame clones only, with some absent. The sample includes roughly 190,000 clones, approximately 90% seen only once; the top ten take approximately 5.6%. This CDR3 comprises 13 residues. Looked up from germline, CDR1 is SNHLY and CDR2 is FYNNEI. The V gene end was trimmed by 6 bases and the J gene end by 4 bases; junction bases not matched to a gene: 6. The sample consisted of peripheral blood. The chain recombines TRBV2 with TRBJ2-7; TRBD1 agrees at 7 bases. The origin of this receptor is a woman between 35 and 50 years old who had recovered from COVID-19. The CDR3 loop is CASRQTGYYEQYF. The CDR3 nucleotides read TGTGCCAGCAGGCAGACAGGGTATTACGAGCAGTACTTC.